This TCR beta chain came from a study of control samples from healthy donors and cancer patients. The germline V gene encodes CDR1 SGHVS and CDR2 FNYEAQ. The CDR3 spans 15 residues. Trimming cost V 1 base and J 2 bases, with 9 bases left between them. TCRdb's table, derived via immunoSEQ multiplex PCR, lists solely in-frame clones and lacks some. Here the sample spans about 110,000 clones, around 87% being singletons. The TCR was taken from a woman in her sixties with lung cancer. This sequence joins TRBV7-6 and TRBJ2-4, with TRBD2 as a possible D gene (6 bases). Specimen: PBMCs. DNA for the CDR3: TGTGCCAGCAGCTTAGAGGGGAGGACCAAAAACATTCAGTACTTC. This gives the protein CASSLEGRTKNIQYF.